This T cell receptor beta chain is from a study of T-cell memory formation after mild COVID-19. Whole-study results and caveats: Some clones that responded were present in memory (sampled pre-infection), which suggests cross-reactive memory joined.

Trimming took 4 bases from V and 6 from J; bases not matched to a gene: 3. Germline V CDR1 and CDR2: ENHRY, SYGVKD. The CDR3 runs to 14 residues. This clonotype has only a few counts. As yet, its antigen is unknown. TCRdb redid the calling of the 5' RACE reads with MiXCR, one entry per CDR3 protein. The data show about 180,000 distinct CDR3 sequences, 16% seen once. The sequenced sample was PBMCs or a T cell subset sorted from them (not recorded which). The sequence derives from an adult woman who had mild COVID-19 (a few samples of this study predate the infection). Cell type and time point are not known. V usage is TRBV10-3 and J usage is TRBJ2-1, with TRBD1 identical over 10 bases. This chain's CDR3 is CAISGTGGLNEQFF. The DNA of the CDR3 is TGTGCCATCAGTGGGACAGGGGGACTCAATGAGCAGTTCTTC.